The present entry profiles one TCR beta chain with its context. The antigen is undetermined. The sample is drawn from a study of OX40 agonist ivuxolimab in advanced cancers. General study findings and limits: Not determined was the antigen specificity of the expanded peripheral T cells.

Sequencing used immunoSEQ multiplex PCR; TCRdb keeps in-frame clones, though not all of them. The sample lists 60,000 to 70,000 clones, 85% to 95% occurring once. The clonotype originates from an adult with an advanced solid tumor such as melanoma, head and neck, liver or kidney cancer. The specimen was CD4+ or CD8+ T cells sorted from blood, collected in a trial of the OX40 agonist ivuxolimab.

CDR3 residues: CASMAETGELFF. The CDR3 nucleotides are TGCGCCAGCATGGCTGAAACCGGGGAGCTGTTTTTT. The chain recombines TRBV5-1 with TRBJ2-2, with D unclear. Trimming left V 6 bases short and J 5 bases short, with 8 bases between. The germline V gene has CDR1 SGHRS and CDR2 YFSETQ. The CDR3 length is 12 residues.